This TCR beta chain was retrieved from a study of CD8+CD57+ T cells in acquired aplastic anemia. Turning to the study itself: The average for DNA from sorted CD4+ and CD8+ cells was 3.2 ug. Study results and limitations: Controls did not differ significantly from patients in CD8+ Simpson's diversity.

This clonotype was seen a handful of times. What it binds is not known. The CDR3 is made up of 13 amino acids. From germline, CDR1 is SNHLY and CDR2 FYNNEI. V dropped 6 bases and J dropped 4 bases, with 9 bases sitting between them. Genomic DNA was employed as the template in profiling TCR beta VDJ and CDR3. TCRdb reprocessed the reads via MiXCR and lists one record per CDR3 protein. The sample lists roughly 180,000 distinct CDR3 sequences; 35% to 50% were seen once. The chain has TRBV2 and TRBJ2-2, with D possibly being TRBD2 (5 bases). The sequence was collected from a human donor in good health. The sequencing input was sorted CD4+, CD8+, or CD8+CD57+ T cells (not recorded which) from PBMCs. The CDR3 sequence: CASRERLTGELFF. The DNA for the CDR3 is TGTGCCAGCAGGGAGCGGCTCACCGGGGAGCTGTTTTTT.